This is a list of T cell receptor beta chains from one sample in a study of OX40 agonist ivuxolimab in advanced cancers. Assay used: immunoSEQ multiplex PCR; TCRdb lists only in-frame clones, some missing. The table includes some 100,000 clones, over 75% detected once. Sequences were derived from CD4+ or CD8+ T cells sorted from blood, sampled in a trial of the OX40 agonist ivuxolimab. The receptors stem from an adult with an advanced solid tumor such as melanoma, head and neck, liver or kidney cancer. Each CDR3 is given with its conserved first and last residue. The D gene is left open where the match is weak. Part of the rows lack a size; the others show once, few, many or a class for expanded clones.

CDR3aa: CASKVLTGELFF
CDR3nt: TGTGCCAGCAAGGTACTCACCGGGGAGCTGTTTTTT
d_gene: NA
v_gene: TRBV28
abundance: NA
j_gene: TRBJ2-2

CDR3aa: CASSQDRTSENIQYF
CDR3nt: TGCGCCAGCAGCCAAGATCGGACTAGTGAGAACATTCAGTACTTC
d_gene: TRBD2
v_gene: TRBV4-1
abundance: NA
j_gene: TRBJ2-4

CDR3aa: CASSRKREGGEQYF
CDR3nt: TGTGCCAGCAGTCGTAAGCGGGAGGGGGGCGAGCAGTACTTC
d_gene: TRBD2
v_gene: TRBV6-6
abundance: NA
j_gene: TRBJ2-7

CDR3aa: CASRASSYEQYF
CDR3nt: TGTGCCAGCAGAGCGTCCTCCTACGAGCAGTACTTC
d_gene: NA
v_gene: TRBV2
abundance: NA
j_gene: TRBJ2-7

CDR3aa: CSVTGLAETWEQYF
CDR3nt: TGCAGCGTCACCGGACTAGCGGAGACGTGGGAGCAGTACTTC
d_gene: TRBD2
v_gene: TRBV29-1
abundance: NA
j_gene: TRBJ2-7

CDR3aa: CASTERGGARTEAFF
CDR3nt: TGTGCCAGCACGGAAAGGGGGGGCGCCCGCACTGAAGCTTTCTTT
d_gene: NA
v_gene: TRBV6-1
abundance: NA
j_gene: TRBJ1-1

CDR3aa: CASRLGAGYEQYF
CDR3nt: TGTGCCAGCAGATTAGGGGCGGGGTACGAGCAGTACTTC
d_gene: NA
v_gene: TRBV6-1
abundance: NA
j_gene: TRBJ2-7

CDR3aa: CASSLGVSYEQYF
CDR3nt: TGTGCCAGCAGCTTAGGGGTTTCCTACGAGCAGTACTTC
d_gene: NA
v_gene: TRBV5-6
abundance: NA
j_gene: TRBJ2-7

CDR3aa: CASRAGTAVQETQYF
CDR3nt: TGTGCCAGCAGAGCAGGGACGGCTGTCCAAGAGACCCAGTACTTC
d_gene: NA
v_gene: TRBV21-1
abundance: NA
j_gene: TRBJ2-5

CDR3aa: CASSSPTGMQETQYF
CDR3nt: TGTGCCAGCAGTTCCCCGACAGGGATGCAAGAGACCCAGTACTTC
d_gene: TRBD1
v_gene: TRBV28
abundance: NA
j_gene: TRBJ2-5

CDR3aa: CSGGRTGELFF
CDR3nt: TGCAGCGGGGGGCGAACCGGGGAGCTGTTTTTT
d_gene: NA
v_gene: TRBV29-1
abundance: once
j_gene: TRBJ2-2

CDR3aa: CASSSGPLDGYNEQFF
CDR3nt: TGCGCCAGCAGCTCGGGGCCCCTGGACGGATACAATGAGCAGTTCTTC
d_gene: NA
v_gene: TRBV5-1
abundance: NA
j_gene: TRBJ2-1

CDR3aa: CSGALEGRGGTEAFF
CDR3nt: TGCAGCGGAGCTTTAGAGGGCCGGGGTGGGACTGAAGCTTTCTTT
d_gene: NA
v_gene: TRBV29-1
abundance: NA
j_gene: TRBJ1-1

CDR3aa: CASSQDVAGPYEQYF
CDR3nt: TGTGCCAGCAGCCAAGATGTAGCGGGGCCTTACGAGCAGTACTTC
d_gene: TRBD2
v_gene: TRBV4-2
abundance: NA
j_gene: TRBJ2-7

CDR3aa: CASSSSGSLSEQFF
CDR3nt: TGTGCCAGCAGCTCTAGCGGGAGTTTAAGTGAGCAGTTCTTC
d_gene: TRBD2
v_gene: TRBV7-3
abundance: NA
j_gene: TRBJ2-1

CDR3aa: CASSLVAATIYF
CDR3nt: TGTGCCAGCAGCTTAGTAGCTGCCACCATATATTTT
d_gene: NA
v_gene: TRBV7-2
abundance: NA
j_gene: TRBJ1-3

CDR3aa: CAISGSGAGEQYF
CDR3nt: TGTGCCATCAGCGGGAGCGGGGCTGGCGAGCAGTACTTC
d_gene: TRBD2
v_gene: TRBV10-3
abundance: few
j_gene: TRBJ2-7

CDR3aa: CASSRTGYEQYF
CDR3nt: TGTGCCAGCAGCCGTACAGGTTACGAGCAGTACTTC
d_gene: NA
v_gene: TRBV9
abundance: NA
j_gene: TRBJ2-7

CDR3aa: CASSFTGTNYNEQFF
CDR3nt: TGTGCCAGCAGTTTCACCGGGACTAACTACAATGAGCAGTTCTTC
d_gene: TRBD2
v_gene: TRBV28
abundance: NA
j_gene: TRBJ2-1

CDR3aa: CASSLIAGVMNTQYF
CDR3nt: TGTGCCAGCAGCTTAATAGCGGGAGTGATGAATACGCAGTATTTT
d_gene: TRBD2
v_gene: TRBV7-3
abundance: NA
j_gene: TRBJ2-3

CDR3aa: CASSLGGQTYYEQYF
CDR3nt: TGTGCCAGCAGCTTAGGAGGACAGACTTACTACGAGCAGTACTTC
d_gene: NA
v_gene: TRBV11-3
abundance: NA
j_gene: TRBJ2-7

CDR3aa: CASCKRVTSGQGGQPQHF
CDR3nt: TGTGCCAGTTGTAAAAGGGTAACATCCGGACAGGGGGGACAGCCCCAGCATTTT
d_gene: TRBD1
v_gene: TRBV28
abundance: NA
j_gene: TRBJ1-5

CDR3aa: CASSPQWGEWGNEQFF
CDR3nt: TGCGCCAGCAGCCCTCAATGGGGGGAGTGGGGGAATGAGCAGTTCTTC
d_gene: NA
v_gene: TRBV5-1
abundance: NA
j_gene: TRBJ2-1

CDR3aa: CATSRDSPLAGGHEQFF
CDR3nt: TGTGCCACCAGCAGAGATTCCCCCCTAGCGGGAGGCCATGAGCAGTTCTTC
d_gene: TRBD2
v_gene: TRBV15
abundance: NA
j_gene: TRBJ2-1

CDR3aa: CASSLGQQNTEAFF
CDR3nt: TGTGCCAGCAGCTTGGGACAGCAGAACACTGAAGCTTTCTTT
d_gene: NA
v_gene: TRBV5-6
abundance: NA
j_gene: TRBJ1-1

CDR3aa: CASSPGLQETQYF
CDR3nt: TGCGCCAGCAGCCCCGGACTCCAAGAGACCCAGTACTTC
d_gene: NA
v_gene: TRBV5-1
abundance: NA
j_gene: TRBJ2-5

CDR3aa: CSVVLLQGAQETQYF
CDR3nt: TGCAGCGTTGTTTTGTTGCAGGGCGCGCAAGAGACCCAGTACTTC
d_gene: NA
v_gene: TRBV29-1
abundance: NA
j_gene: TRBJ2-5

CDR3aa: CASSVNRADTQYF
CDR3nt: TGTGCCAGCAGTGTTAATAGGGCGGATACGCAGTATTTT
d_gene: NA
v_gene: TRBV2
abundance: NA
j_gene: TRBJ2-3

CDR3aa: CASSESPSEKNEQFF
CDR3nt: TGTGCCAGCAGTGAAAGCCCTAGCGAGAAGAACGAGCAGTTCTTC
d_gene: NA
v_gene: TRBV2
abundance: NA
j_gene: TRBJ2-1

CDR3aa: CASSLGRNTIYF
CDR3nt: TGTGCCAGCAGCTTAGGGCGAAACACCATATATTTT
d_gene: NA
v_gene: TRBV11-2
abundance: NA
j_gene: TRBJ1-3

CDR3aa: CASSLGQGSSPLHF
CDR3nt: TGCGCCAGCAGCCTCGGACAGGGCAGTTCACCCCTCCACTTT
d_gene: TRBD1
v_gene: TRBV5-1
abundance: few
j_gene: TRBJ1-6

CDR3aa: CASSLGAGRRGGTGELFF
CDR3nt: TGTGCCAGCAGCTTGGGGGCCGGGAGGAGGGGAGGAACCGGGGAGCTGTTTTTT
d_gene: TRBD2
v_gene: TRBV5-4
abundance: NA
j_gene: TRBJ2-2

CDR3aa: CASSQATSGIYEQYF
CDR3nt: TGTGCCAGCAGCCAGGCGACTAGCGGGATTTACGAGCAGTACTTC
d_gene: TRBD2
v_gene: TRBV4-2
abundance: NA
j_gene: TRBJ2-7

CDR3aa: CASSVGRAGLNTEAFF
CDR3nt: TGTGCCAGCAGCGTAGGCCGCGCAGGATTGAACACTGAAGCTTTCTTT
d_gene: NA
v_gene: TRBV9
abundance: NA
j_gene: TRBJ1-1

CDR3aa: CAISEGQDYEQYF
CDR3nt: TGTGCCATCAGTGAGGGACAGGACTACGAGCAGTACTTC
d_gene: TRBD1
v_gene: TRBV10-3
abundance: NA
j_gene: TRBJ2-7

CDR3aa: CATSRAGQGAGEQYF
CDR3nt: TGTGCCACCAGCAGAGCAGGACAGGGGGCGGGAGAGCAGTACTTC
d_gene: TRBD1
v_gene: TRBV15
abundance: NA
j_gene: TRBJ2-7

CDR3aa: CASRRIRTEAFF
CDR3nt: TGTGCCAGCAGGAGAATTCGCACTGAAGCTTTCTTT
d_gene: NA
v_gene: TRBV21-1
abundance: NA
j_gene: TRBJ1-1

CDR3aa: CASSQDTGWGTDTQYF
CDR3nt: TGCGCCAGCAGCCAAGATACGGGATGGGGCACAGATACGCAGTATTTT
d_gene: NA
v_gene: TRBV4-3
abundance: once
j_gene: TRBJ2-3

CDR3aa: CASRPGLASRTQYF
CDR3nt: TGTGCCAGTAGGCCGGGACTAGCATCACGGACCCAGTACTTC
d_gene: TRBD2
v_gene: TRBV19
abundance: NA
j_gene: TRBJ2-5

CDR3aa: CASSLARGNGANVLTF
CDR3nt: TGTGCCAGCAGCTTAGCTAGGGGGAATGGGGCCAACGTCCTGACTTTC
d_gene: NA
v_gene: TRBV7-9
abundance: NA
j_gene: TRBJ2-6

CDR3aa: CASSLVGTSGEKLFF
CDR3nt: TGCGCCAGCAGCTTGGTCGGGACTTCGGGTGAAAAACTGTTTTTT
d_gene: NA
v_gene: TRBV5-1
abundance: NA
j_gene: TRBJ1-4

CDR3aa: CASSLTGASNEKLFF
CDR3nt: TGTGCCAGCAGTTTGACAGGGGCCTCTAATGAAAAACTGTTTTTT
d_gene: TRBD1
v_gene: TRBV28
abundance: NA
j_gene: TRBJ1-4

CDR3aa: CASSFTGNTEAFF
CDR3nt: TGTGCCAGCAGCTTCACCGGGAACACTGAAGCTTTCTTT
d_gene: NA
v_gene: TRBV7-3
abundance: NA
j_gene: TRBJ1-1

CDR3aa: CASSLRKEGNTEAFF
CDR3nt: TGTGCCAGCAGCTTAAGGAAGGAGGGGAACACTGAAGCTTTCTTT
d_gene: NA
v_gene: TRBV7-9
abundance: NA
j_gene: TRBJ1-1

CDR3aa: CASNPGPAGEQYF
CDR3nt: TGTGCCAGCAACCCCGGGCCGGCAGGTGAGCAGTACTTC
d_gene: NA
v_gene: TRBV9
abundance: few
j_gene: TRBJ2-7

CDR3aa: CASGRGEAGGLGELFF
CDR3nt: TGTGCCAGCGGACGGGGAGAAGCGGGAGGGCTGGGGGAGCTGTTTTTT
d_gene: TRBD2
v_gene: TRBV2
abundance: NA
j_gene: TRBJ2-2

CDR3aa: CASSFQGTDTQYF
CDR3nt: TGTGCCAGCAGCTTCCAGGGCACAGATACGCAGTATTTT
d_gene: NA
v_gene: TRBV9
abundance: NA
j_gene: TRBJ2-3

CDR3aa: CASSSSTGAGWETQYF
CDR3nt: TGTGCCAGCAGCTCGAGCACCGGTGCCGGATGGGAGACCCAGTACTTC
d_gene: NA
v_gene: TRBV7-6
abundance: few
j_gene: TRBJ2-5

CDR3aa: CASSSRQTDTQYF
CDR3nt: TGTGCCAGCAGCTCACGACAGACAGATACGCAGTATTTT
d_gene: NA
v_gene: TRBV7-3
abundance: once
j_gene: TRBJ2-3

CDR3aa: CASSLSTGTYEQYF
CDR3nt: TGTGCCAGCTCATTATCGACAGGGACCTACGAGCAGTACTTC
d_gene: TRBD1
v_gene: TRBV18
abundance: NA
j_gene: TRBJ2-7

CDR3aa: CASSEAGGRGNYGYTF
CDR3nt: TGTGCCAGCAGTGAAGCTGGCGGCAGGGGGAACTATGGCTACACCTTC
d_gene: TRBD1
v_gene: TRBV6-1
abundance: NA
j_gene: TRBJ1-2

CDR3aa: CASSEALRTSGKQFF
CDR3nt: TGTGCCAGCAGTGAAGCGCTTAGGACTAGCGGAAAGCAGTTCTTC
d_gene: TRBD2
v_gene: TRBV2
abundance: NA
j_gene: TRBJ2-1

CDR3aa: CASSEAGGADLNGYTF
CDR3nt: TGTGCCAGCAGTGAAGCGGGGGGGGCGGATTTGAATGGCTACACCTTC
d_gene: NA
v_gene: TRBV6-1
abundance: NA
j_gene: TRBJ1-2